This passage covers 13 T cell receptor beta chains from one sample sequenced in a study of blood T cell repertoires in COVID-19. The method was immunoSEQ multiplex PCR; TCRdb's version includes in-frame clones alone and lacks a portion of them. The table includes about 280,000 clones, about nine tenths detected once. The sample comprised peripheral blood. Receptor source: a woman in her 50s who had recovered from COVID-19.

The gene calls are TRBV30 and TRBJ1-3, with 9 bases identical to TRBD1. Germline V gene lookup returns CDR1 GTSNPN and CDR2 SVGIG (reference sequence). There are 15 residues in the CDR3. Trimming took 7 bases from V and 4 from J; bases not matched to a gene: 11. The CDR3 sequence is CASTVGDRAGNTIYF. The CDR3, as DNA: TGTGCCTCCACTGTGGGGGACAGGGCCGGAAACACCATATATTTT.

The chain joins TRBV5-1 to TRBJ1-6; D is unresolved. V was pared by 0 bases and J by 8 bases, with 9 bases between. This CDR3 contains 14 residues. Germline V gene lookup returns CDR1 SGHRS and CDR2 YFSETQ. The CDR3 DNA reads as TGCGCCAGCAGCTTGGAAGGGAGTGATTCACCCCTCCACTTT. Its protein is CASSLEGSDSPLHF.

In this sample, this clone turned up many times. CDR3 nucleotide sequence: TGTGCCAGCAGTGAACAGGGTCTTATGGAAGCTTTCTTT. It translates to CASSEQGLMEAFF. The gene calls are TRBV2 and TRBJ1-1; D perhaps matches TRBD1 (5 bases). Trimming removed 2 bases from V and 8 bases from J, with 12 bases in between. The CDR3 covers 13 residues. Germline CDR1 SNHLY, CDR2 FYNNEI.

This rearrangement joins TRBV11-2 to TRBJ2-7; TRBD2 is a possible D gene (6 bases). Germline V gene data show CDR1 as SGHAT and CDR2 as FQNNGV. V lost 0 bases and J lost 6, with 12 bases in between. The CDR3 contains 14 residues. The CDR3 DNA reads TGTGCCAGCAGCTTAGATCGCGGGGTGGGCGAGCAGTACTTC. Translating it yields CASSLDRGVGEQYF.

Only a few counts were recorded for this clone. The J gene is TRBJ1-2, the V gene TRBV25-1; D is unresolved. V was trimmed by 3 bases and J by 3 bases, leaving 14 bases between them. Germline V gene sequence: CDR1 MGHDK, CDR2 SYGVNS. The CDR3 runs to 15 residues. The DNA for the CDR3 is TGTGCCAGCAGTGATATTACAGCGGAAGACTATGGCTACACCTTC. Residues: CASSDITAEDYGYTF.

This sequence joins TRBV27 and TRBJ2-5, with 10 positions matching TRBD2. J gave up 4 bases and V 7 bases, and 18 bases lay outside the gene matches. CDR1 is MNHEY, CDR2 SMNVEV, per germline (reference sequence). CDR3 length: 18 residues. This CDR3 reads CASTRSLIAGGLGETQYF. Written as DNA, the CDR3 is TGTGCCAGCACCCGGTCCCTGATAGCGGGAGGACTGGGAGAGACCCAGTACTTC.

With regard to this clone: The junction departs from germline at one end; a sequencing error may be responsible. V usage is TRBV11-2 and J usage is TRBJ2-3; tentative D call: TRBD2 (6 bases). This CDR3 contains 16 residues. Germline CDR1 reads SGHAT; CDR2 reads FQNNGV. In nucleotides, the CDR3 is TGTGCCAGCAGCCTAGAGGCCAGCGGGAGCACAGATACGCAGTATTTT. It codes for CASSLEASGSTDTQYF.

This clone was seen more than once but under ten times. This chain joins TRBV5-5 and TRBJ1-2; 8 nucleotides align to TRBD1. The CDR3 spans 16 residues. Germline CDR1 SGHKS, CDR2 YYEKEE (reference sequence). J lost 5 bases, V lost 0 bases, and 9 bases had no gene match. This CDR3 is CASSLAGTGGRYGYTF. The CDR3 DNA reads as TGTGCCAGCAGCTTGGCCGGGACAGGAGGTCGGTATGGCTACACCTTC.

In DNA form, the CDR3 reads TGTGCCAGCAGTCCCGGGACAACACCCTACGAGCAGTACTTC. Translation gives CASSPGTTPYEQYF. V and J are TRBV27 and TRBJ2-7, with D perhaps TRBD1 (6 bases). V lost 5 bases and J 2 bases, leaving 13 bases between the germline ends. The V gene's germline CDR1 is MNHEY and CDR2 SMNVEV (reference sequence). This CDR3 is built from 14 residues.

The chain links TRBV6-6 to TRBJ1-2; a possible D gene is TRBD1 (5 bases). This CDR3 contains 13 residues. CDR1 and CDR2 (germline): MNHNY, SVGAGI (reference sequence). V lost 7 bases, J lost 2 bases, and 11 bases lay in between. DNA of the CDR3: TGTGCCAGCACTTTATCAGGGAACTATGGCTACACCTTC. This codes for CASTLSGNYGYTF.

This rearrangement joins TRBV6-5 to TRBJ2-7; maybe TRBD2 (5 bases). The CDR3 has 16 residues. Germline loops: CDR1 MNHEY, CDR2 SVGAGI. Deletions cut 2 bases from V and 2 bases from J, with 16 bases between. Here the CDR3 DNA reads TGTGCCAGCAGTTACAGGACTTCCTATAACACCTACGAGCAGTACTTC. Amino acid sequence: CASSYRTSYNTYEQYF.

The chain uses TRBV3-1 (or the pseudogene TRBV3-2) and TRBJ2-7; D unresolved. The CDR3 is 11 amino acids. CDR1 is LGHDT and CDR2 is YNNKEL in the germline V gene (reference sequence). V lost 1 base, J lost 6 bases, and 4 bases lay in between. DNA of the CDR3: TGTGCCAGCAGCCAAGCGAGCGAGCAGTACTTC. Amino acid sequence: CASSQASEQYF.

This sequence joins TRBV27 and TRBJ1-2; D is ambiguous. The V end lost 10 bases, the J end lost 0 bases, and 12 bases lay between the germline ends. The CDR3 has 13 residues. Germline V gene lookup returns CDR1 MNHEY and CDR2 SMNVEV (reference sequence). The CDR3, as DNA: TGTGCCACCCGTGCGACTTCTAACTATGGCTACACCTTC. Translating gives CATRATSNYGYTF.